These 10 T cell receptor beta chains originate from one sample sequenced in a study of blood T cell repertoires in COVID-19. This table comes from immunoSEQ multiplex PCR, and its TCRdb copy is limited to in-frame clones, with some not included. The sample lists 100,000 or so clones; less than 90% were seen once. The sample was peripheral blood. The origin of the receptors is a man in his fifties or sixties with acute or convalescent COVID-19.

The chain couples TRBV11-2 to TRBJ2-5, with 7 bases identical to TRBD2. CDR3 size: 12 residues. With 5 bases clipped from V and 5 bases from J, the junction kept 2 bases outside the gene matches. The V gene's germline CDR1 is SGHAT and CDR2 FQNNGV. The CDR3 DNA is TGTGCCAGCAGCCCCGGGAGGGAGACCCAGTACTTC. Protein: CASSPGRETQYF. Full variable domain (missing parts from reference TRBV11-2 and TRBJ2-5): EAGVAQSPRYKIIEKRQSVAFWCNPISGHATLYWYQQILGQGPKLLIQFQNNGVVDDSQLPKDRFSAERLKGVDSTLKIQPAKLEDSAVYLCASSPGRETQYFGPGTRLLVL.

CDR3 DNA sequence: TGTGCCAGCAGTTGGACAGTGGGCAATCAGCCCCAGCATTTT. Translated: CASSWTVGNQPQHF. The rearrangement joins TRBV6-6 to TRBJ1-5; possibly TRBD1 for D (6 bases). CDR3 length: 14 residues. Germline V gene lookup returns CDR1 MNHNY and CDR2 SVGAGI (reference sequence). V lost 4 bases and J 2 bases, leaving 9 bases between the germline ends.

V is TRBV4-3 and J is TRBJ1-3; D perhaps matches TRBD1 (6 bases). Trimming cost V 3 bases and J 1 base, with 16 bases left between them. This CDR3 spans 17 amino acids. Looked up from germline, CDR1 is LGHNA and CDR2 is YSLEER. This chain's CDR3 is CASSQELTGSSGNTIYF. The CDR3 coding sequence is TGCGCCAGCAGCCAGGAGCTGACAGGCTCATCTGGAAACACCATATATTTT.

This chain links TRBV10-2 with TRBJ2-3, with a weak D call TRBD2 (6 bases). Trimming left V 0 bases short and J 4 bases short, with 14 bases between. This CDR3 has 16 amino acids. Germline V lookup: CDR1 WSHSY, CDR2 SAAADI. CDR3 region: CASSESSAGGADTQYF. For the CDR3, the DNA is TGCGCCAGCAGTGAGTCGTCAGCGGGTGGAGCAGATACGCAGTATTTT.

This clone was observed a single time. This chain joins TRBV18 and TRBJ2-1; possible D gene TRBD2, 5 bases. The germline gives CDR1 KGHSH, CDR2 LQKENI. The CDR3 totals 17 residues. Trimming removed 0 bases at V and 0 bases at J, with 12 bases between. The CDR3 here is CASSPPGGSSSYNEQFF. The DNA for the CDR3 is TGTGCCAGCTCACCACCTGGCGGGTCGAGCTCCTACAATGAGCAGTTCTTC. Drawing the rest from reference TRBV18 and TRBJ2-1, the complete variable domain is NAGVMQNPRHLVRRRGQEARLRCSPMKGHSHVYWYRQLPEEGLKFMVYLQKENIIDESGMPKERFSAEFPKEGPSILRIQQVVRGDSAAYFCASSPPGGSSSYNEQFFGPGTRLTVL.

The chain carries TRBV12-5 and TRBJ1-5, with TRBD1 identical over 8 bases. The CDR3 contains 18 residues. Trimming cost V 1 base and J 0 bases; bases outside gene matches: 8. Germline loops: CDR1 LGHNT, CDR2 FRNRAP. For the CDR3, the DNA is TGTGCTAGTGGTTTGGAGAGACAGGGGATCTATAGCAATCAGCCCCAGCATTTT. This codes for CASGLERQGIYSNQPQHF.

CDR3 bases: TGTGCCAGCAGTTACTCCCAAGGGGGCGGTGAGTACGAGCAGTACTTC. It yields the protein CASSYSQGGGEYEQYF. The V gene is TRBV6-6, the J gene TRBJ2-7; 7 bases are a match to TRBD1. V was clipped by 0 bases and J by 4 bases; unmatched bases: 9. The CDR3 sequence is 16 residues long. Germline values: CDR1 MNHNY, CDR2 SVGAGI (reference sequence).

The chain employs TRBV5-1 and TRBJ1-1; weak D call: TRBD1 (5 bases). This CDR3 comprises 14 residues. The V end lost 4 bases, the J end lost 0 bases, and 10 bases lay between the germline ends. Looked up from germline, CDR1 is SGHRS and CDR2 is YFSETQ. DNA of the CDR3: TGCGCCAGCAGCGAGACAGTTCTGAACACTGAAGCTTTCTTT. This translates into CASSETVLNTEAFF.

The J gene is TRBJ2-5, the V gene TRBV28; D may be TRBD1 (6 bases). Germline assignment: CDR1 MDHEN and CDR2 SYDVKM. V shed 3 bases and J shed 5 bases, with 13 bases lying between them. The CDR3 sequence is 14 residues long. CDR3 protein: CASSFQQGAETQYF. CDR3 bases: TGTGCCAGCAGTTTCCAACAGGGCGCCGAGACCCAGTACTTC.

The chain links TRBV5-1 to TRBJ2-3; the match to TRBD2 covers 10 bases. Trimming cost V 6 bases and J 4 bases; bases outside gene matches: 14. This CDR3 is built from 17 residues. Germline assignment: CDR1 SGHRS and CDR2 YFSETQ. The CDR3 sequence is CASIRGSGRADADTQYF. CDR3 DNA: TGCGCCAGCATTAGGGGGAGCGGGAGGGCCGATGCAGATACGCAGTATTTT.